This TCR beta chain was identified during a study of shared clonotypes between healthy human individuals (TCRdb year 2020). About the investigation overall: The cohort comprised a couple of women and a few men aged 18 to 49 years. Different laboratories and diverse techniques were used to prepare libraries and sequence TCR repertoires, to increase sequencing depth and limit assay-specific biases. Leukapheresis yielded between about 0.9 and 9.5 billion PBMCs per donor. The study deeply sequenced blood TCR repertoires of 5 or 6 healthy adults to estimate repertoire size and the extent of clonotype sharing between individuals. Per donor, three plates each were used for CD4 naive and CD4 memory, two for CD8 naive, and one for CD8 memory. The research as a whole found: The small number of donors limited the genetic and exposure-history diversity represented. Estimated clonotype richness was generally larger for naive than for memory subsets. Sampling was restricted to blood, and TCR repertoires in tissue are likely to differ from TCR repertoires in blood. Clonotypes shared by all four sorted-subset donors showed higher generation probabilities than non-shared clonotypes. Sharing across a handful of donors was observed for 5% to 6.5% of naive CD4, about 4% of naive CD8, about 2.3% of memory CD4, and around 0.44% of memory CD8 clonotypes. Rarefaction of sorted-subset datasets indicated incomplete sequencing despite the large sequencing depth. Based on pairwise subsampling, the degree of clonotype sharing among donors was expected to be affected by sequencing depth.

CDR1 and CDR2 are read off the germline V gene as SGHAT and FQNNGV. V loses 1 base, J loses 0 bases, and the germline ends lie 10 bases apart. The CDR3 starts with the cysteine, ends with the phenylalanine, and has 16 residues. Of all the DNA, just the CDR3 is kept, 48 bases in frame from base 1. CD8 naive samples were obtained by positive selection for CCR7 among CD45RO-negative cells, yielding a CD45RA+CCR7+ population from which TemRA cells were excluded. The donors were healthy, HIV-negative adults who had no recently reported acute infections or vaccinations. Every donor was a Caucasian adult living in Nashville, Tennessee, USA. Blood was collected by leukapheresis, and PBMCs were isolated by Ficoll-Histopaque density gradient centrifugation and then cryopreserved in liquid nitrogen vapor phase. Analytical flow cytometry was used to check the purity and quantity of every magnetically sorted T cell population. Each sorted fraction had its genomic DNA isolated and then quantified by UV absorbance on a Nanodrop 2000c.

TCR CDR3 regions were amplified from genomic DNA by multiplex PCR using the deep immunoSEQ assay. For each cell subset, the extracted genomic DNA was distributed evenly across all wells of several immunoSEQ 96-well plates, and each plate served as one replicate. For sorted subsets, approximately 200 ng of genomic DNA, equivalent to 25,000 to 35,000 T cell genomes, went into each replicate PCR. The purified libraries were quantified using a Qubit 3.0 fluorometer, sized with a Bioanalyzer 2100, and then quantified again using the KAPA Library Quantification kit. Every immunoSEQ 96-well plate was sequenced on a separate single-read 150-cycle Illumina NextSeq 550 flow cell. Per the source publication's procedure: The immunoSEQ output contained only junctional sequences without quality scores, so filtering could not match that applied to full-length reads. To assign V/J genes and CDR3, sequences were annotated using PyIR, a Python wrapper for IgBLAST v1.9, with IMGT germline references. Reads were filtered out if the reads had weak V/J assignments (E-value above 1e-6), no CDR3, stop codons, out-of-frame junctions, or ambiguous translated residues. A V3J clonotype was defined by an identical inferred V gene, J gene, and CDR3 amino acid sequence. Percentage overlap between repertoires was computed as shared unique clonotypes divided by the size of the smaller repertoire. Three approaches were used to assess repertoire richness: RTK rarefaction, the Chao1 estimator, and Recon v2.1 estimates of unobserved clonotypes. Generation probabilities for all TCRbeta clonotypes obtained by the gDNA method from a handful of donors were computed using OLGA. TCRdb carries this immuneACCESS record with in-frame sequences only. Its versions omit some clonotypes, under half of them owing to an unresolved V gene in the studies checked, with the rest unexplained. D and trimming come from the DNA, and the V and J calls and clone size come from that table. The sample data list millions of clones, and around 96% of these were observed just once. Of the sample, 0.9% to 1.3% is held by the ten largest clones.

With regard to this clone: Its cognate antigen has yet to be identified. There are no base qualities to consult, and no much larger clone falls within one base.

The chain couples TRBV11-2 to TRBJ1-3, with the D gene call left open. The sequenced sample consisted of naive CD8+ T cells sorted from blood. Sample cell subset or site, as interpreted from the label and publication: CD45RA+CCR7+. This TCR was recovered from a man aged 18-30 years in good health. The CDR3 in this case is CASSLGPQHSGNTIYF. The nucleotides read TGTGCCAGCAGCTTAGGGCCCCAGCACTCTGGAAACACCATATATTTT.